The TCR beta chain described here comes from a study of blood T cell repertoires in COVID-19. Across the whole study: From the United States, Italy and Spain came samples of acute and convalescent COVID-19. The analysed material was cDNA or gDNA that came from T cells, B-cell-depleted T cells, or PBMCs.

Germline CDR1 is LNHDA and CDR2 is SQIVND (reference sequence). The CDR3 spans 13 residues. Trimming removed 3 bases at V and 4 bases at J, with 9 bases between. A single count supports this clone. Original data processing: Counts of nucleated cells, estimated from reference gene primer amplification, were obtained. Profiled with immunoSEQ multiplex PCR; TCRdb holds only in-frame clones, not every one. D and trimming were read from the DNA, whereas the V and J calls and clone size are those reported in that table. The sample consists of around 270,000 clones, 86% of them appearing once. The genes are TRBV19 and TRBJ1-2, with a possible D match to TRBD1 (6 bases). The sequence was obtained from a man between 25 and 39 years old with active or convalescent COVID-19. The sequencing sample was made of peripheral blood. The CDR3 sequence is CASSITGSYGYTF. Here the CDR3 DNA reads TGTGCCAGTAGTATTACAGGGTCCTATGGCTACACCTTC.